The 29 T cell receptor beta chains presented below share a single source sample, sequenced in a study of PD-1 blockade in classical Hodgkin lymphoma (dated by TCRdb to the early 2020s). Receptor amplification or capture employed the immunoSEQ multiplex PCR assay. Drawn from immuneACCESS, this table holds only the in-frame rearrangements with V and J called that TCRdb kept. Clones are partly lost; checked studies trace under half to an unresolved V gene and leave the rest unexplained. The sample profile shows over 6,000 clones; 85% to 90% of them were found once. About 44% of the sample belongs to the ten largest clones. This specimen's time point label, interpreted: cycle 2 day 1 (C2D1) of nivolumab. Every trial patient had relapsed after autologous stem cell transplantation, and cohorts A, B and C differed in prior brentuximab vedotin exposure. The sequencing used peripheral blood mononuclear cells (PBMCs), collected before the second cycle of nivolumab. Every receptor here comes from a human donor with classical Hodgkin lymphoma.

This rearrangement joins TRBV7-9 to TRBJ2-6; 12 bases line up with TRBD1. The CDR3 totals 19 residues. Unmatched junction bases numbered 9, after V lost 3 bases and J lost 3 bases. Germline V gene lookup returns CDR1 SEHNR and CDR2 FQNEAQ (reference sequence). The CDR3 protein is CASSLAGTGGAYGANVLTF. The CDR3 DNA is TGTGCCAGCAGCTTGGCCGGGACAGGGGGCGCGTATGGGGCCAACGTCCTGACTTTC.

With respect to this clone: Distinct nucleotide sequences in the sample also encode this CDR3. The chain joins TRBV7-9 to TRBJ2-3; 7 bases map to TRBD2. The CDR3 runs to 15 residues. From germline, CDR1 is SEHNR and CDR2 FQNEAQ (reference sequence). V lost 0 bases to trimming and J lost 2 bases; unmatched junction nucleotides: 2. The CDR3 spells CASSLASGDTDTQYF. DNA of the CDR3: TGTGCCAGCAGCTTAGCCAGCGGGGACACAGATACGCAGTATTTT.

This clone was counted only a few times. The chain combines TRBV30 with TRBJ1-1, with no clear D. The CDR3 spans 14 residues. Germline CDR1 GTSNPN, CDR2 SVGIG (reference sequence). Trimming left V 6 bases short and J 0 bases short, with 14 bases between. CDR3 sequence: CACRRTVVNTEAFF. The CDR3 coding sequence is TGTGCCTGTCGGAGGACGGTTGTGAACACTGAAGCTTTCTTT.

This sequence joins TRBV5-1 and TRBJ1-2; 9 positions agree with TRBD1. V was clipped by 0 bases and J by 8 bases; unmatched bases: 8. Germline lookup yields CDR1 SGHRS and CDR2 YFSETQ. The CDR3 has 15 residues. In DNA, the CDR3 is TGCGCCAGCAGCTTGGAGGGACAGGGCCTAGGCGGCTACACCTTC. This codes for CASSLEGQGLGGYTF.

This chain connects TRBV9 to TRBJ1-2; TRBD1 aligns across 8 bases. From germline, CDR1 is SGDLS and CDR2 YYNGEE. The CDR3 length is 15 residues. V gave up 0 bases and J gave up 8 bases; unmatched junction bases: 9. CDR3 region: CASSVEGQGAEGYTF. The DNA of the CDR3 is TGTGCCAGCAGCGTAGAAGGGCAGGGGGCTGAAGGCTACACCTTC.

DNA for the CDR3: TGTGCCAGCAGAGGTGGGTCAGATACGCAGTATTTT. Its protein is CASRGGSDTQYF. The chain links TRBV9 to TRBJ2-3, with D unresolved. The CDR3 has 12 amino acids. V lost 5 bases, J lost 4 bases, and 8 bases lay in between. Germline V gene lookup returns CDR1 SGDLS and CDR2 YYNGEE.

The chain has TRBV2 and TRBJ2-3; D is ambiguous. Trimming left V 4 bases short and J 6 bases short, with 8 bases between. Germline CDR1 is SNHLY and CDR2 is FYNNEI. The CDR3 is 12 amino acids. The CDR3 is CASSGFWDTQYF. The CDR3 nucleotides are TGTGCCAGCAGTGGATTCTGGGATACGCAGTATTTT.

The V and J genes are TRBV6-1 and TRBJ2-3; the D gene is possibly TRBD2 (6 bases). Germline CDR1 is MNHNS and CDR2 is SASEGT. V lost 10 bases, J lost 4 bases, and 15 bases lay in between. The CDR3 spans 13 residues. CDR3 sequence (DNA): TGTGCCACCGAGAGACGGGGGTCAGATACGCAGTATTTT. Its translation is CATERRGSDTQYF.

V is TRBV6-1 and J is TRBJ1-2; TRBD1 aligns across 7 bases. The CDR3 is 14 amino acids. Germline-derived CDR1 and CDR2 are MNHNS and SASEGT. V lost 7 bases and J lost 5; bases outside the gene matches: 10. CDR3 region: CASNQGDRVYGYTF. Written as DNA, the CDR3 is TGTGCCAGCAATCAGGGAGACAGGGTTTATGGCTACACCTTC.

CDR3 loop: CASSPGQGFYQPQHF. The DNA for the CDR3 is TGTGCCAGCAGCCCAGGACAGGGCTTTTATCAGCCCCAGCATTTT. The genes are TRBV6-5 and TRBJ1-5; 8 bases line up with TRBD1. Trimming took 6 bases from V and 5 from J; bases not matched to a gene: 9. CDR1 is MNHEY and CDR2 is SVGAGI in the germline V gene. CDR3 length equals 15 residues.

This clone showed up just a few times. J is TRBJ1-5 and V is TRBV2; unclear D gene. The CDR3 totals 14 residues. Between the trimmed V and J ends, which lost 7 bases and 2 bases, there was a span of 12 bases. Germline V gene sequence: CDR1 SNHLY, CDR2 FYNNEI. The CDR3 sequence is CASKKGDGNQPQHF. The CDR3 nucleotides read TGTGCCAGCAAAAAGGGTGACGGCAATCAGCCCCAGCATTTT.

The CDR3 sequence: CASSLRTEGEQYV. The CDR3 DNA reads as TGCGCCAGCAGCTTACGGACAGAGGGCGAGCAGTACGTC. J is TRBJ2-7 and V is TRBV5-1, with TRBD1 as a possible D gene (6 bases). This CDR3 has 13 residues. The ends were cut back, 2 bases at V and 6 bases at J, with 12 bases in the middle. Germline-derived CDR1 and CDR2 are SGHRS and YFSETQ.

In this sample, this clone turned up once. This chain joins TRBV6-6 and TRBJ1-5, with a possible D match to TRBD1 (5 bases). This CDR3 spans 16 amino acids. Germline V gene data show CDR1 as MNHNY and CDR2 as SVGAGI (reference sequence). Trimming shortened V by 2 bases and J by 6 bases, and 17 bases separated the two germline ends. CDR3 sequence (DNA): TGTGCCAGCAGTTACGGGGCAGGGCGGGGGTTTCAGCCCCAGCATTTT. This gives the protein CASSYGAGRGFQPQHF.

The V call is TRBV2, the J call TRBJ2-3; the match to TRBD2 covers 10 bases. Germline V gene data show CDR1 as SNHLY and CDR2 as FYNNEI. J lost 4 bases, V lost 6 bases, and 4 bases had no gene match. The CDR3 has 14 residues. As DNA, the CDR3 is TGTGCCAGCAGAGGCGGACTAGCGGCAGATACGCAGTATTTT. Translation: CASRGGLAADTQYF.

This clone is a singleton in its sample. The J gene is TRBJ1-1, the V gene TRBV5-6; D possibly corresponds to TRBD1 (6 bases). Trimming took 4 bases from V and 5 from J, leaving 21 bases between them. Germline assignment: CDR1 SGHDT and CDR2 YYEEEE. CDR3 length: 16 amino acids. The CDR3, as DNA: TGTGCCAGCAGCCGACGTACTACAGGGTTTGGGACTGAAGCTTTCTTT. The encoded protein is CASSRRTTGFGTEAFF.

This chain connects TRBV14 to TRBJ1-1; the D is unclear. Germline-derived CDR1 and CDR2 are SGHDN and FVKESK. The CDR3 runs 14 residues. The V and J ends lost 4 bases and 4 bases respectively, with 13 bases between them. In DNA form, the CDR3 reads TGTGCCAGCAGCCCAATAGGTTTCCGCACTGAAGCTTTCTTT. Translation: CASSPIGFRTEAFF.

V and J are TRBV11-3 and TRBJ2-5; D is unresolved. Trimming left V 1 base short and J 5 bases short, with 14 bases between. Germline V gene data show CDR1 as SGHNT and CDR2 as YENEEA. This CDR3 contains 15 residues. The CDR3 bases are TGTGCCAGCAGCTTAGGACCTCTTTCCGGGGAGACCCAGTACTTC. Translation: CASSLGPLSGETQYF.

The V gene is TRBV7-2, the J gene TRBJ2-7; TRBD2 agrees at 10 bases. V was pared by 2 bases and J by 7 bases, with 11 bases of the junction left unmatched. Germline CDR1 reads SGHTA; CDR2 reads FQGNSA. The length of the CDR3 is 16 residues. The CDR3 DNA reads as TGTGCCAGCAGCTTAAGGCGTAGCGGGGGGAAGCAGGAGCAGTACGTC. The encoded protein is CASSLRRSGGKQEQYV.

The chain recombines TRBV5-4 with TRBJ2-3; TRBD2 aligns across 13 bases. This CDR3 is 16 amino acids long. V was clipped by 4 bases and J by 4 bases; unmatched bases: 6. Germline V gene sequence: CDR1 SGHNT, CDR2 YYREEE (reference sequence). This chain's CDR3 is CASSKGTSGAADTQYF. CDR3 bases: TGTGCCAGCAGCAAAGGGACTAGCGGGGCCGCAGATACGCAGTATTTT.

The rearrangement links TRBV30 to TRBJ2-1; TRBD1 agrees at 9 bases. The CDR3 contains 15 residues. The V gene end was trimmed by 4 bases and the J gene end by 6 bases; junction bases not matched to a gene: 10. Germline V lookup: CDR1 GTSNPN, CDR2 SVGIG (reference sequence). The CDR3 reads CAWIPKGTGSNEQFF. The DNA of the CDR3 is TGTGCCTGGATCCCTAAGGGGACAGGGAGCAATGAGCAGTTCTTC.

This clone was counted a single time. V and J are TRBV7-2 and TRBJ2-5; tentatively, D is TRBD1 or TRBD2 (6 bases each). This CDR3 region has 14 residues. V was clipped by 7 bases and J by 5 bases, with 17 bases between them. Germline V CDR1 and CDR2: SGHTA, FQGNSA. CDR3 nucleotides: TGTGCCAGCACCTACGTCGGAGGGGGGGAGACCCAGTACTTC. Translated, it gives CASTYVGGGETQYF. The full variable domain, completed using reference TRBV7-2 and TRBJ2-5, is GAGVSQSPSNKVTEKGKDVELRCDPISGHTALYWYRQSLGQGLEFLIYFQGNSAPDKSGLPSDRFSAERTGGSVSTLTIQRTQQEDSAVYLCASTYVGGGETQYFGPGTRLLVL.

The chain employs TRBV2 and TRBJ1-6, with D unclear. V was shortened by 2 bases and J by 9 bases, with 11 bases between the two germline ends. CDR1 and CDR2 (germline): SNHLY, FYNNEI. The CDR3 consists of 14 residues. The DNA of the CDR3 is TGTGCCAGCAGTGAAACCGGGGATAGTTCACCCCTCCACTTT. This sequence encodes CASSETGDSSPLHF.

The rearrangement uses TRBV27 and TRBJ1-6; possibly TRBD1 for D (5 bases). Looked up from germline, CDR1 is MNHEY and CDR2 is SMNVEV (reference sequence). Between the trimmed V and J ends, which lost 6 bases and 9 bases, there was a span of 18 bases. The length of the CDR3 is 15 residues. CDR3 protein: CASSRRGDSGSPLHF. The CDR3 DNA sequence: TGTGCCAGCAGCCGTCGAGGGGATTCTGGTTCACCCCTCCACTTT.

This clone has more than one count but fewer than ten. The gene calls are TRBV10-3 and TRBJ1-5; tentatively, D is TRBD1 (6 bases). V lost 0 bases and J lost 7, with 13 bases in between. The CDR3 loop spans 15 amino acids. Looked up from germline, CDR1 is ENHRY and CDR2 is SYGVKD. CDR3 sequence reads: CAISESGGLRQPQHF. The CDR3 nucleotides are TGTGCCATCAGTGAGTCGGGGGGGCTCAGACAGCCCCAGCATTTT.

The chain couples TRBV5-1 to TRBJ2-7; 7 nucleotides agree with TRBD1. The CDR3 spans 13 residues. V lost 2 bases, J lost 7 bases, and 6 bases stayed unmatched. The germline V gene has CDR1 SGHRS and CDR2 YFSETQ. Written as DNA, the CDR3 is TGCGCCAGCAGCTTAACATCCAGGGGGGAGCAGTACGTC. Its translation: CASSLTSRGEQYV.

The chain links TRBV5-5 to TRBJ1-5; D possibly corresponds to TRBD1 (6 bases). The CDR3 length is 15 residues. Germline assignment: CDR1 SGHKS and CDR2 YYEKEE (reference sequence). Trimming pared 0 bases from V and 2 bases from J, leaving 9 bases between. CDR3 sequence reads: CASSLEGVGNQPQHF. CDR3 coding DNA: TGTGCCAGCAGCTTGGAGGGGGTGGGCAATCAGCCCCAGCATTTT. Variable domain in full (rest from reference TRBV5-5 and TRBJ1-5): DAGVTQSPTHLIKTRGQQVTLRCSPISGHKSVSWYQQVLGQGPQFIFQYYEKEERGRGNFPDRFSARQFPNYSSELNVNALLLGDSALYLCASSLEGVGNQPQHFGDGTRLSIL.

The chain uses TRBV4-1 and TRBJ1-4; 8 nucleotides align to TRBD1. CDR1 is MGHRA, CDR2 YSYEKL, per germline. The CDR3 is 20 residues long. Trimming at V came to 0 bases and at J to 0 bases, leaving 12 bases not matched to a gene. CDR3 in DNA: TGCGCCAGCAGCCAAGATAGGGGCTTCGACAGGGGCCCAACTAATGAAAAACTGTTTTTT. It yields the protein CASSQDRGFDRGPTNEKLFF.

The V gene is TRBV6-1, the J gene TRBJ1-5; 8 bases are shared with TRBD1. J was trimmed by 9 bases and V by 4 bases; bases with no gene match: 11. The CDR3 has 15 residues. Germline CDR1 reads MNHNS; CDR2 reads SASEGT. The CDR3 region is CASSARTGIGTPQHF. CDR3 bases: TGTGCCAGCAGTGCCCGGACAGGGATTGGGACGCCCCAGCATTTT.

This chain uses TRBV6-5 with TRBJ1-6; D unclear. V lost 0 bases, J lost 8 bases, and 11 bases lay in between. Germline CDR1 is MNHEY and CDR2 is SVGAGI. This CDR3 is built from 15 residues. The CDR3 protein is CASSYSRLLYSPLHF. The CDR3 DNA reads TGTGCCAGCAGTTACTCGCGGCTTTTATATTCACCCCTCCACTTT.